In its sample, the clone carrying this TCR beta chain was seen a few times. Its antigen is not known. The CDR3 consists of 15 residues. The ends were cut back, 10 bases at V and 11 bases at J, with 29 bases in the middle. CDR1 is ENHRY, CDR2 SYGVKD, per germline. The data belong to a study of beta chain features in type 1 diabetes. Study observations and caveats: TCRB CDR3s from Type 1 diabetes patients were moderately but significantly shorter in all four CD4+ subsets.

As every portion of the isolated RNA was reverse transcribed, the sequencing read expressed TCRB transcripts. Produced via immunoSEQ multiplex PCR; TCRdb's table is partial and in-frame only. The table lists over 120,000 clones, roughly an eighth of them singletons. V gene TRBV10-3 combines with J gene TRBJ1-2, with a weak D call TRBD1 (5 bases). The sample consisted of central memory CD4+ T cells from blood. This receptor was taken from a young man with type 1 diabetes. CDR3 amino acids: CANWDGTAVGLRYTF. In DNA form, the CDR3 reads TGTGCCAACTGGGACGGGACGGCGGTGGGTTTGAGGTACACCTTC.